The 20 T cell receptor beta chains in this list originate from one sample, sequenced in a study of T cell changes during pregnancy in multiple sclerosis. Libraries were prepared by immunoSEQ multiplex PCR; TCRdb keeps only in-frame clonotypes and omits some of them. The sample yields tens of thousands of clones, about 93% seen once. The sequencing here drew on peripheral blood, taken in the first trimester of pregnancy. These receptors all come from a female donor in good health, enrolled as a control in a pregnancy study.

The genes are TRBV6-1 and TRBJ2-2; no clear D. Germline loops: CDR1 MNHNS, CDR2 SASEGT. This CDR3 spans 14 amino acids. V was clipped by 7 bases and J by 6 bases, with 15 bases between them. CDR3 protein: CASKEQIRSGELFF. Written as DNA, the CDR3 is TGTGCCAGCAAGGAGCAGATAAGGTCCGGGGAGCTGTTTTTT.

The V and J genes are TRBV9 and TRBJ2-5; 13 bases line up with TRBD2. The CDR3 extends over 17 amino acids. The germline CDR1 and CDR2 sequences are SGDLS and YYNGEE. The V segment lost 2 bases and the J segment 5 bases; nucleotides outside the gene matches: 9. The CDR3 here is CASSVTSGRASGETQYF. The CDR3 nucleotides are TGTGCCAGCAGCGTCACTAGCGGGAGGGCCTCGGGGGAGACCCAGTACTTC.

The chain uses TRBV27 and TRBJ2-7; D possibly corresponds to TRBD1 (6 bases). Germline V CDR1 and CDR2: MNHEY, SMNVEV (reference sequence). V gave up 3 bases and J gave up 9 bases, with 15 bases separating them. There are 13 residues in the CDR3. This CDR3 is CASSLLGGMGQYF. The DNA for the CDR3 is TGTGCCAGCAGTTTGCTAGGGGGAATGGGGCAGTACTTC.

The gene calls are TRBV5-1 and TRBJ2-2, with TRBD1 matching over 8 bases. This CDR3 is built from 15 residues. Germline V gene data show CDR1 as SGHRS and CDR2 as YFSETQ. Unmatched junction bases numbered 6, after V lost 1 base and J lost 7 bases. CDR3 coding DNA: TGCGCCAGCAGCTTGCAGGGGGCTGGGATCGGGGAGCTGTTTTTT. Residues: CASSLQGAGIGELFF.

This clone was recorded only once. DNA for the CDR3: TGTGCCAGCAGACATAGCGGCCCCTTGAGGGATACGCAGTATTTT. Protein product: CASRHSGPLRDTQYF. The chain couples TRBV2 to TRBJ2-3; tentatively, D is TRBD2 (6 bases). This CDR3 contains 15 residues. With 6 bases removed from V and 6 bases from J, the gap between germline ends came to 19 bases. CDR1 and CDR2 from the germline V gene are SNHLY and FYNNEI.

The J gene is TRBJ1-5, the V gene TRBV6-1; D is ambiguous. Germline CDR1 is MNHNS and CDR2 is SASEGT. CDR3 length: 15 residues. V lost 5 bases and J 7 bases, leaving 18 bases between the germline ends. The CDR3 loop is CASSSGRGGGQPQHF. Written as DNA, the CDR3 is TGTGCCAGCAGTAGCGGTCGGGGAGGAGGGCAGCCCCAGCATTTT.

CDR3 sequence reads: CASHRGPNTEAFF. CDR3 sequence (DNA): TGTGCCAGTCACAGGGGGCCGAACACTGAAGCTTTCTTT. The rearrangement joins TRBV27 to TRBJ1-1; 9 bases are a match to TRBD1. This CDR3 is 13 amino acids long. Germline V CDR1 and CDR2: MNHEY, SMNVEV (reference sequence). J lost 1 base, V lost 9 bases, and 3 bases had no gene match.

The chain joins TRBV6-4 to TRBJ1-5; TRBD1 matches 10 bases. The germline CDR1 and CDR2 sequences are MRHNA and SNTAGT. The V gene end was trimmed by 6 bases and the J gene end by 1 base; junction bases not matched to a gene: 6. The CDR3 totals 16 residues. DNA of the CDR3: TGTGCCAGCAGCGGCCGGACAGGGGGAAGCAATCAGCCCCAGCATTTT. Its protein is CASSGRTGGSNQPQHF.

The chain combines TRBV5-1 with TRBJ2-7; no clear D gene. Germline CDR1 reads SGHRS; CDR2 reads YFSETQ. Deletions cut 2 bases from V and 1 base from J, with 13 bases between. This CDR3 has 15 residues. The CDR3, as DNA: TGCGCCAGCAGCTTCGCCGGGTCCAATTCCTACGAGCAGTACTTC. It encodes CASSFAGSNSYEQYF.

The gene calls are TRBV20-1 and TRBJ2-1; D is uncertain. The CDR3 extends over 11 amino acids. V lost 0 bases, J lost 10 bases, and 7 bases lay in between. CDR1 DFQATT and CDR2 SNEGSKA come from the germline V gene (reference sequence). The CDR3 protein is CSARDTGEQFF. The CDR3 DNA follows: TGCAGTGCTAGAGATACCGGGGAGCAGTTCTTC.

This clone was counted once. V usage is TRBV4-1 and J usage is TRBJ2-7; TRBD1 matches 8 bases. J was trimmed by 3 bases and V by 4 bases; bases with no gene match: 5. The CDR3 is 14 residues long. CDR1 is MGHRA, CDR2 YSYEKL, per germline. In DNA form, the CDR3 reads TGCGCCAGCAGCCTTCGGACAGGGATCTACGAGCAGTACTTC. Its translation: CASSLRTGIYEQYF.

This chain connects TRBV5-4 to TRBJ1-2; TRBD1 matches at 8 bases. The CDR3 sequence is 14 residues long. V trimming: 3 bases; J trimming: 3 bases; junction bases outside the gene matches: 4. Germline loops: CDR1 SGHNT, CDR2 YYREEE (reference sequence). The CDR3 sequence is CASSSGQEDYGYTF. The DNA for the CDR3 is TGTGCCAGCAGCTCGGGACAGGAGGACTATGGCTACACCTTC.

The chain recombines TRBV5-1 with TRBJ2-1; 11 bases line up with TRBD2. J lost 9 bases, V lost 0 bases, and 5 bases had no gene match. CDR1 is SGHRS, CDR2 YFSETQ, per germline. This CDR3 has 15 amino acids. Here the CDR3 DNA reads TGCGCCAGCAGCTTGGGACTAGCGGGAAGGGGTGAGCAGTTCTTC. It encodes CASSLGLAGRGEQFF.

CDR3 loop: CASSLTGGDQPQHF. The CDR3 bases are TGTGCCAGCAGCCTCACAGGGGGCGATCAGCCCCAGCATTTT. V usage is TRBV7-9 and J usage is TRBJ1-5, with 9 nucleotides matching TRBD1. The ends lost 5 bases at V and 5 bases at J; junction bases unmatched: 4. Germline-derived CDR1 and CDR2 are SEHNR and FQNEAQ (reference sequence). The CDR3 sequence is 14 residues long.

The rearrangement links TRBV5-6 to TRBJ2-7; 10 nucleotides match TRBD2. Germline V gene data show CDR1 as SGHDT and CDR2 as YYEEEE. The CDR3 extends over 14 amino acids. Trimming at V came to 3 bases and at J to 7 bases, leaving 7 bases not matched to a gene. The DNA of the CDR3 is TGTGCCAGCAGCTGGGAGGGACTAGCGTGGGAGCAGTACTTC. Translation: CASSWEGLAWEQYF.

The chain recombines TRBV11-1 with TRBJ2-7; the D gene is possibly TRBD1 (6 bases). CDR3 length: 15 residues. CDR1 is SGHAT and CDR2 is FQDESV in the germline V gene (reference sequence). V shed 5 bases and J shed 5 bases, with 19 bases lying between them. CDR3 nucleotides: TGTGCCAGCAGCCCCGGCGGCAGGGGTCGCCACGAGCAGTACTTC. Amino acid sequence: CASSPGGRGRHEQYF.

The chain combines TRBV6-1 with TRBJ2-1, with TRBD1 identical over 7 bases. The germline V gene has CDR1 MNHNS and CDR2 SASEGT. The CDR3 spans 16 residues. V lost 4 bases to trimming and J lost 0 bases; unmatched junction nucleotides: 6. The CDR3: CASSGSQGSSYNEQFF. The CDR3 DNA reads as TGTGCCAGCAGTGGCTCACAGGGGAGCTCCTACAATGAGCAGTTCTTC.

This rearrangement joins TRBV5-4 to TRBJ2-2; D unresolved. This CDR3 spans 16 amino acids. From germline, CDR1 is SGHNT and CDR2 YYREEE (reference sequence). Between the trimmed V and J ends, which lost 1 base and 0 bases, there was a span of 10 bases. DNA for the CDR3: TGTGCCAGCAGCTTGTTAAGTCAGGCGAACACCGGGGAGCTGTTTTTT. This encodes CASSLLSQANTGELFF. The complete variable domain, with remaining parts taken from reference TRBV5-4 and TRBJ2-2, reads ETGVTQSPTHLIKTRGQQVTLRCSSQSGHNTVSWYQQALGQGPQFIFQYYREEENGRGNFPPRFSGLQFPNYSSELNVNALELDDSALYLCASSLLSQANTGELFFGEGSRLTVL.

J is TRBJ2-7 and V is TRBV5-5; a possible D gene is TRBD1 (6 bases). The CDR3 totals 14 residues. Trimming cost V 9 bases and J 7 bases, with 23 bases left between them. Germline V gives CDR1 SGHKS, CDR2 YYEKEE (reference sequence). CDR3 DNA sequence: TGTGCCACCTCCAGCTTCTTGGGGGCGGGTGAGCAGTACTTC. It translates to CATSSFLGAGEQYF. The whole variable domain, filled in from reference TRBV5-5 and TRBJ2-7, reads DAGVTQSPTHLIKTRGQQVTLRCSPISGHKSVSWYQQVLGQGPQFIFQYYEKEERGRGNFPDRFSARQFPNYSSELNVNALLLGDSALYLCATSSFLGAGEQYFGPGTRLTVT.

V gene TRBV6-1 combines with J gene TRBJ1-4; 9 bases fit TRBD1. The germline gives CDR1 MNHNS, CDR2 SASEGT. The J segment lost 7 bases and the V segment lost 5 bases, leaving 5 bases of the junction unmatched. The CDR3 extends over 14 amino acids. CDR3 sequence reads: CASSTGGGGEKLFF. The CDR3 DNA follows: TGTGCCAGCAGTACAGGGGGCGGTGGTGAAAAACTGTTTTTT.